Following are 24 T cell receptor beta chains from one sample sequenced in a study of shared clonotypes between healthy human individuals. Only in-frame clones appear in the TCRdb table, and some are missing; sequencing was by immunoSEQ multiplex PCR. Of roughly 500,000 clones listed, 95% to 97% are singletons. The specimen sequenced was naive CD4+ T cells sorted from blood. As to subset: CD45RA+ positively selected. Receptors originate from a woman aged 30 to 39 in good health.

The chain carries TRBV27 and TRBJ2-7; D may match TRBD1 or TRBD2 (5 bases each). Germline V gives CDR1 MNHEY, CDR2 SMNVEV (reference sequence). This CDR3 contains 15 residues. The germline V and J ends were trimmed by 5 bases and 1 base, with 15 bases remaining between them. Here the CDR3 reads CASSNWEEGSYEQYF. CDR3 nucleotide sequence: TGTGCCAGCAGTAACTGGGAAGAGGGGTCCTACGAGCAGTACTTC.

The chain joins TRBV6-5 to TRBJ2-7; D might be TRBD1 (6 bases). The CDR3 runs to 16 residues. Germline assignment: CDR1 MNHEY and CDR2 SVGAGI. V lost 2 bases to trimming and J lost 2 bases, with 16 bases between them. This chain's CDR3 is CASSYDRPDSPYEQYF. The CDR3 DNA reads as TGTGCCAGCAGTTACGACAGGCCGGACAGTCCCTACGAGCAGTACTTC.

The chain is built from TRBV5-1 and TRBJ2-1; TRBD2 agrees at 7 bases. Trimming at V came to 6 bases and at J to 3 bases, leaving 9 bases not matched to a gene. This CDR3 is 15 amino acids long. Germline V CDR1 and CDR2: SGHRS, YFSETQ. The chain's CDR3 is CASNPLATSYNEQFF. DNA of the CDR3: TGCGCCAGCAACCCACTAGCGACCAGCTACAATGAGCAGTTCTTC.

V and J are TRBV7-2 and TRBJ2-7; D ambiguous. The CDR3 runs 15 residues. Trimming left V 3 bases short and J 1 base short, with 13 bases between. CDR1 and CDR2 (germline): SGHTA, FQGNSA. As DNA, the CDR3 is TGTGCCAGCAGCTTGGTGAGGACCCGATCCTACGAGCAGTACTTC. Translating it yields CASSLVRTRSYEQYF.

The genes are TRBV4-2 and TRBJ2-1; D is undetermined. CDR3 length: 16 amino acids. V shed 5 bases and J shed 2 bases, with 16 bases lying between them. Germline lookup yields CDR1 LGHNA and CDR2 YNFKEQ. CDR3 residues: CASSLVGRGAYNEQFF. The DNA of the CDR3 is TGTGCCAGCAGCTTGGTTGGGCGAGGCGCCTACAATGAGCAGTTCTTC.

The CDR3 spells CASSLDQGSGNTIYF. The CDR3 DNA follows: TGCGCCAGCAGCTTGGATCAGGGCTCAGGAAACACCATATATTTT. The chain recombines TRBV5-1 with TRBJ1-3, with TRBD1 as a possible D gene (5 bases). CDR1 is SGHRS, CDR2 YFSETQ, per germline. Trimming cost V 0 bases and J 4 bases, with 11 bases left between them. This CDR3 is built from 15 residues. Supplemented by reference TRBV5-1 and TRBJ1-3, the full variable domain reads KAGVTQTPRYLIKTRGQQVTLSCSPISGHRSVSWYQQTPGQGLQFLFEYFSETQRNKGNFPGRFSGRQFSNSRSEMNVSTLELGDSALYLCASSLDQGSGNTIYFGEGSWLTVV.

The chain uses TRBV6-1 and TRBJ1-1; the D gene is possibly TRBD1 (6 bases). This CDR3 has 13 amino acids. Looked up from germline, CDR1 is MNHNS and CDR2 is SASEGT. Trimming took 1 base from V and 5 from J, leaving 8 bases between them. CDR3 in DNA: TGTGCCAGCAGTGAAGTGAGGGGGACTGAAGCTTTCTTT. As protein: CASSEVRGTEAFF.

CDR3 in DNA: TGTGCCAGTAGTATAGGAAGACAGCTCTACCACACCATATATTTT. Amino acid sequence: CASSIGRQLYHTIYF. This rearrangement joins TRBV19 to TRBJ1-3; TRBD1 is a possible D gene (5 bases). The CDR3 spans 15 residues. The germline V and J ends were trimmed by 1 base and 8 bases, with 15 bases remaining between them. Germline loops: CDR1 LNHDA, CDR2 SQIVND (reference sequence).

The chain links TRBV7-9 to TRBJ2-5, with D maybe TRBD1 (6 bases). Per germline, CDR1 SEHNR and CDR2 FQNEAQ (reference sequence). There are 16 residues in the CDR3. With 5 bases removed from V and 5 bases from J, the gap between germline ends came to 21 bases. This CDR3 reads CASSPDMARGTETQYF. CDR3 nucleotides: TGTGCCAGCAGCCCCGATATGGCCAGGGGCACGGAGACCCAGTACTTC.

V usage is TRBV27 and J usage is TRBJ2-3, with TRBD2 matching 8 bases. With V trimmed by 4 bases and J by 2 bases, 8 bases remained unmatched. The CDR3 has 16 residues. Germline V lookup: CDR1 MNHEY, CDR2 SMNVEV (reference sequence). The CDR3 DNA follows: TGTGCCAGCAGTTCAACCCGACTAGCGTTCACAGATACGCAGTATTTT. It translates to CASSSTRLAFTDTQYF.

DNA for the CDR3: TGTGCCAGCAGCTTAGAGGTCAATCAGCCCCAGCATTTT. This sequence encodes CASSLEVNQPQHF. The J gene is TRBJ1-5, the V gene TRBV7-9; D is ambiguous. V dropped 1 base and J dropped 3 bases, with 4 bases sitting between them. Germline V gene sequence: CDR1 SEHNR, CDR2 FQNEAQ (reference sequence). The CDR3 has 13 residues.

This chain links TRBV28 with TRBJ1-2, with unresolved D. The ends were cut back, 6 bases at V and 4 bases at J, with 24 bases in the middle. Germline values: CDR1 MDHEN, CDR2 SYDVKM. CDR3 length: 17 amino acids. The CDR3 region is CASRTIARTRGGYGYTF. The CDR3 nucleotides read TGTGCCAGCAGGACGATTGCCAGGACTCGGGGTGGCTATGGCTACACCTTC.

The chain carries TRBV7-8 and TRBJ1-2; tentative D call: TRBD1 (6 bases). V was cut by 1 base and J by 5 bases, with 11 bases left in between. This CDR3 is built from 14 residues. In germline, CDR1 is SGHVS, CDR2 FQNEAQ. The CDR3: CASSLESGDYGYTF. CDR3 coding DNA: TGTGCCAGCAGCTTAGAGTCAGGGGATTATGGCTACACCTTC.

As concerns this clone: Other nucleotide sequences in the sample specify the same CDR3. In nucleotides, the CDR3 is TGTGCCAGCAGTTTAGGTGGGACACCTATCTCCTACGAGCAGTACTTC. Its protein product is CASSLGGTPISYEQYF. The gene calls are TRBV28 and TRBJ2-7; possibly TRBD1 for D (6 bases). With 2 bases removed from V and 0 bases from J, the gap between germline ends came to 14 bases. The CDR3 is 16 amino acids. CDR1 and CDR2 (germline): MDHEN, SYDVKM.

The chain employs TRBV4-1 and TRBJ2-1; D is possibly TRBD1 (5 bases). Germline CDR1 and CDR2: MGHRA and YSYEKL. This CDR3 is 16 amino acids long. Trimming pared 4 bases from V and 7 bases from J, leaving 20 bases between. DNA for the CDR3: TGCGCCAGCAGCCTAAGTAGTCTCAGGGATTTTAATGAGCAGTTCTTC. Its translation: CASSLSSLRDFNEQFF.

V and J are TRBV5-1 and TRBJ2-6; D remains unclear. This CDR3 contains 15 residues. Germline V lookup: CDR1 SGHRS, CDR2 YFSETQ. Deletions cut 1 base from V and 0 bases from J, with 5 bases between. CDR3 loop: CASSLLDSGANVLTF. In nucleotides, the CDR3 is TGCGCCAGCAGCTTGTTGGACTCTGGGGCCAACGTCCTGACTTTC. Combining the CDR3 with reference TRBV5-1 and TRBJ2-6 gives the whole variable domain KAGVTQTPRYLIKTRGQQVTLSCSPISGHRSVSWYQQTPGQGLQFLFEYFSETQRNKGNFPGRFSGRQFSNSRSEMNVSTLELGDSALYLCASSLLDSGANVLTFGAGSRLTVL.

The CDR3 protein is CASSLFSGGNQPQHF. The CDR3 DNA follows: TGTGCCAGCAGTTTATTTTCAGGGGGCAATCAGCCCCAGCATTTT. The chain carries TRBV28 and TRBJ1-5; tentative D call: TRBD1 (6 bases). Germline V gene lookup returns CDR1 MDHEN and CDR2 SYDVKM. This CDR3 spans 15 amino acids. V was cut by 1 base and J by 2 bases, with 9 bases left in between.

The chain employs TRBV4-1 and TRBJ2-2; 9 bases agree with TRBD1. Germline-derived CDR1 and CDR2 are MGHRA and YSYEKL. The CDR3 contains 17 residues. Trimming cost V 1 base and J 5 bases; bases outside gene matches: 8. The CDR3 region is CASSQAPGQGGTGELFF. The CDR3 DNA reads as TGCGCCAGCAGCCAAGCCCCGGGACAGGGTGGAACCGGGGAGCTGTTTTTT.

The chain recombines TRBV2 with TRBJ2-7, with D perhaps TRBD2 (6 bases). V lost 3 bases, J lost 0 bases, and 12 bases lay in between. Germline-derived CDR1 and CDR2 are SNHLY and FYNNEI. This CDR3 has 15 residues. CDR3 sequence: CASSDWDFTSYEQYF. The CDR3 region has the DNA TGTGCCAGCAGTGATTGGGACTTTACCTCCTACGAGCAGTACTTC. The whole variable domain, remainder taken from reference TRBV2 and TRBJ2-7, is EPEVTQTPSHQVTQMGQEVILRCVPISNHLYFYWYRQILGQKVEFLVSFYNNEISEKSEIFDDQFSVERPDGSNFTLKIRSTKLEDSAMYFCASSDWDFTSYEQYFGPGTRLTVT.

V and J are TRBV18 and TRBJ2-1; 15 bases agree with TRBD2. CDR3 length: 17 residues. V lost 3 bases, J lost 7 bases, and 7 bases stayed unmatched. The germline V gene encodes CDR1 KGHSH and CDR2 LQKENI. CDR3 coding DNA: TGTGCCAGCTCACCGAGAACCGGGACTAGCGGGAGGAATGAGCAGTTCTTC. This sequence encodes CASSPRTGTSGRNEQFF.

The chain joins TRBV11-3 to TRBJ2-5, with D possibly being TRBD1 (7 bases). Germline V gene sequence: CDR1 SGHNT, CDR2 YENEEA. The V end lost 5 bases, the J end lost 1 base, and 11 bases lay between the germline ends. The CDR3 consists of 14 residues. This chain's CDR3 is CASSPQGGQETQYF. DNA of the CDR3: TGTGCCAGCAGCCCTCAGGGGGGCCAAGAGACCCAGTACTTC.

This chain uses TRBV4-3 with TRBJ2-7; maybe TRBD2 (6 bases). Germline-derived CDR1 and CDR2 are LGHNA and YSLEER. The length of the CDR3 is 14 residues. V lost 0 bases and J 3 bases, leaving 9 bases between the germline ends. Written as DNA, the CDR3 is TGCGCCAGCAGCCAAGAGGGCGGGGTCTACGAGCAGTACTTC. Its protein is CASSQEGGVYEQYF.

The chain combines TRBV19 with TRBJ1-2, with 7 bases aligning to TRBD1. Germline V gene data show CDR1 as LNHDA and CDR2 as SQIVND (reference sequence). The CDR3 has 13 amino acids. V was pared by 5 bases and J by 8 bases, with 8 bases of the junction left unmatched. The CDR3, as DNA: TGTGCCAGTAGTTTGACAGGGTGGGGCGGCTACACCTTC. Encoded protein: CASSLTGWGGYTF.

The rearrangement uses TRBV4-2 and TRBJ1-5, with unresolved D. This CDR3 comprises 13 residues. The V gene's germline CDR1 is LGHNA and CDR2 YNFKEQ. V lost 1 base, J lost 2 bases, and 3 bases lay in between. CDR3 sequence (DNA): TGTGCCAGCAGCCAAGTAGGCAATCAGCCCCAGCATTTT. Translating it yields CASSQVGNQPQHF.